Following are 8 T cell receptor beta chains from one sample sequenced in a study of CD8 T cells in ankylosing spondylitis. Each CDR3 protein is one row after TCRdb ran MiXCR on the 5' RACE reads. The table shows 300,000 to 400,000 distinct CDR3 sequences, with 20% occurring only once. Source material: blood, either unsorted or a sorted T cell fraction (not recorded which). The receptors were sampled from a male donor with ankylosing spondylitis or in good health (not recorded which).

The chain carries TRBV7-9 and TRBJ2-1; possibly TRBD2 for D (7 bases). Germline CDR1 SEHNR, CDR2 FQNEAQ (reference sequence). The V end was cut by 5 bases, the J end by 7 bases, with 21 bases between. This CDR3 is built from 16 residues. CDR3 region: CASSAKEGGQWNEQFF. Here the CDR3 DNA reads TGTGCCAGCAGCGCCAAAGAGGGGGGGCAGTGGAATGAGCAGTTCTTC.

This sequence joins TRBV9 and TRBJ2-3; 7 bases align to TRBD1. The CDR3 length is 18 residues. Germline CDR1 and CDR2: SGDLS and YYNGEE. The V gene end was trimmed by 4 bases and the J gene end by 0 bases; junction bases not matched to a gene: 14. The DNA of the CDR3 is TGTGCCAGCAGCATTTCCCCGGACAGGACTTCTAGCACAGATACGCAGTATTTT. It translates to CASSISPDRTSSTDTQYF.

The CDR3 DNA sequence: TGTGCCAGCAGCCAAGATCCCCGGACTAGCACAGATACGCAGTATTTT. This codes for CASSQDPRTSTDTQYF. The chain has TRBV3-1 and TRBJ2-3, with a possible D match to TRBD2 (5 bases). CDR1 is LGHDT and CDR2 is YNNKEL in the germline V gene (reference sequence). The CDR3 runs 16 residues. V was trimmed by 0 bases and J by 0 bases, leaving 10 bases between them.

The chain employs TRBV28 and TRBJ2-3; D may correspond to TRBD1 or TRBD2 (5 bases each). The germline gives CDR1 MDHEN, CDR2 SYDVKM. V dropped 5 bases and J dropped 3 bases, with 18 bases sitting between them. This CDR3 is built from 16 residues. CDR3 DNA: TGTGCCAGCAGTCCACCAGGGATGCGGGTGACAGATACGCAGTATTTT. Protein product: CASSPPGMRVTDTQYF. Supplemented by reference TRBV28 and TRBJ2-3, the full variable domain reads DVKVTQSSRYLVKRTGEKVFLECVQDMDHENMFWYRQDPGLGLRLIYFSYDVKMKEKGDIPEGYSVSREKKERFSLILESASTNQTSMYLCASSPPGMRVTDTQYFGPGTRLTVL.

The rearrangement joins TRBV12-3 or TRBV12-4 to TRBJ2-7; TRBD1 matches 7 bases. The CDR3 runs to 15 residues. V shed 5 bases and J 5 bases; nucleotides not matched to a gene: 12. The CDR3 region has the DNA TGTGCCAGCAGTACGGAGGACAGGAGATCCCACGAGCAGTACTTC. It encodes CASSTEDRRSHEQYF.

V gene TRBV5-8 combines with J gene TRBJ2-5; 10 bases map to TRBD1. The junction had 4 bases not matched to a gene; V was cut back by 3 bases and J by 2 bases. There are 15 residues in the CDR3. Germline-derived CDR1 and CDR2 are SGHTS and YDEGEE. In nucleotides, the CDR3 is TGTGCCAGCAGCTCTGGACAGGGGGGGCAAGAGACCCAGTACTTC. It translates to CASSSGQGGQETQYF.

J is TRBJ2-2 and V is TRBV11-1; D assignment may be TRBD1 or TRBD2 (6 bases each). The CDR3 is 15 residues long. Looked up from germline, CDR1 is SGHAT and CDR2 is FQDESV (reference sequence). The V and J ends lost 5 bases and 3 bases respectively, with 13 bases between them. In nucleotides, the CDR3 is TGTGCCAGCAGCCCCTTCGGGGGCGACACCGGGGAGCTGTTTTTT. Protein sequence: CASSPFGGDTGELFF.

V is TRBV19 and J is TRBJ2-3, with 9 bases matching TRBD1. V was pared by 2 bases and J by 6 bases, with 6 bases of the junction left unmatched. CDR1 LNHDA and CDR2 SQIVND come from the germline V gene (reference sequence). The CDR3 has 15 amino acids. The CDR3 sequence: CASSITGGASDTQYF. The CDR3 DNA reads as TGTGCCAGTAGTATAACAGGGGGCGCATCGGATACGCAGTATTTT.